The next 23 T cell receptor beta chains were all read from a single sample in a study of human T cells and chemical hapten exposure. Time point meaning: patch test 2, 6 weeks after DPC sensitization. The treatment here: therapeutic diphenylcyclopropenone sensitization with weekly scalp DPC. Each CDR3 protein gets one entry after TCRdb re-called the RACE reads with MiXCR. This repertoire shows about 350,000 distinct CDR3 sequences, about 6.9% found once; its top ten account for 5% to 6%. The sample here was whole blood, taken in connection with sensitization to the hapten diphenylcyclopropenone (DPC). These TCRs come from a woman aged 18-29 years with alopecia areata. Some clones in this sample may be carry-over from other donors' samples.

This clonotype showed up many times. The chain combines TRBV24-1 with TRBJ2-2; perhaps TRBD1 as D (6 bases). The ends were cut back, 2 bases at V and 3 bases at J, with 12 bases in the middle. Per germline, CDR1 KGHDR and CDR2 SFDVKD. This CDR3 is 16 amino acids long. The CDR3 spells CATSDSTGLHTGELFF. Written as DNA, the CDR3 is TGTGCCACCAGTGATTCTACAGGGCTGCACACCGGGGAGCTGTTTTTT.

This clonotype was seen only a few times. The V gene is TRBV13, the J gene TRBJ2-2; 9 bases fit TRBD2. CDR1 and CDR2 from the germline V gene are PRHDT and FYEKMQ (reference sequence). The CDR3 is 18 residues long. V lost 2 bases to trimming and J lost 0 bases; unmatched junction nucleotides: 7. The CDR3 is CASSLRLAGPPNTGELFF. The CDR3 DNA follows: TGTGCCAGCAGCTTAAGGCTAGCGGGGCCCCCGAACACCGGGGAGCTGTTTTTT.

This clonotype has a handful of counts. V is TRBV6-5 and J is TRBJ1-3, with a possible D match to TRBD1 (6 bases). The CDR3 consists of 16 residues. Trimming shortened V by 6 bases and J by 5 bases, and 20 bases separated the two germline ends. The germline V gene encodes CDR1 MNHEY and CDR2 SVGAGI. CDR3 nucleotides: TGTGCCAGCAGCCCCAGGGGAGGAGGCTTGCGAAACACCATATATTTT. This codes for CASSPRGGGLRNTIYF.

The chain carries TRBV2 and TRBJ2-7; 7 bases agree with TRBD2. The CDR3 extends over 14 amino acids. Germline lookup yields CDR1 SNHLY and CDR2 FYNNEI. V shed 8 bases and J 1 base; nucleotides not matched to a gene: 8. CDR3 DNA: TGTGCCAGCGGGGACTACAGCCTGTCCTACGAGCAGTACTTC. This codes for CASGDYSLSYEQYF.

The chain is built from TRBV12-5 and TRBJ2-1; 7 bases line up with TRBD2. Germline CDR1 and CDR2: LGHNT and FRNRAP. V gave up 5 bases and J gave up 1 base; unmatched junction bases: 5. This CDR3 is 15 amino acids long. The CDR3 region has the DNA TGTGCTAGTGGTCCAGGGACTACTTCCTACAATGAGCAGTTCTTC. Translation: CASGPGTTSYNEQFF.

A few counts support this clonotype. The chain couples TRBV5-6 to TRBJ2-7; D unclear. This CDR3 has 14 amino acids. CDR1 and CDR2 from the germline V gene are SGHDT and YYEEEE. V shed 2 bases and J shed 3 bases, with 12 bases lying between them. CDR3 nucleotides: TGTGCCAGCAGCTTTGGGAACAGCCTCTACGAGCAGTACTTC. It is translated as CASSFGNSLYEQYF.

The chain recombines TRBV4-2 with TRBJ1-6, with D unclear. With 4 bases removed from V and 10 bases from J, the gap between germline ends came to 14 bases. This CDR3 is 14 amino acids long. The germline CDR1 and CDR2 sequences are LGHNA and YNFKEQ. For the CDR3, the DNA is TGTGCCAGCAGCCGTCAGCCGGGGATGTCACCCCTCCACTTT. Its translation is CASSRQPGMSPLHF.

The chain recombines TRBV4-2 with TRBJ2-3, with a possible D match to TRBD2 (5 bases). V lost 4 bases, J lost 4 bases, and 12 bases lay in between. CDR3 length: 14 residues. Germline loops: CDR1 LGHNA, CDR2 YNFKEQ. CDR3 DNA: TGTGCCAGCAGCCCAGGACGGCGGGCAGATACGCAGTATTTT. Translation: CASSPGRRADTQYF.

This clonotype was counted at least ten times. The CDR3 spells CASRAPMVDTQYF. The CDR3 DNA follows: TGTGCCAGCAGGGCCCCTATGGTAGATACGCAGTATTTT. The rearrangement joins TRBV11-2 to TRBJ2-3; D uncertain. Per the germline V gene, CDR1 is SGHAT and CDR2 is FQNNGV. Trimming removed 6 bases at V and 5 bases at J, with 12 bases between. The CDR3 consists of 13 residues. Variable domain in full (rest from reference TRBV11-2 and TRBJ2-3): EAGVAQSPRYKIIEKRQSVAFWCNPISGHATLYWYQQILGQGPKLLIQFQNNGVVDDSQLPKDRFSAERLKGVDSTLKIQPAKLEDSAVYLCASRAPMVDTQYFGPGTRLTVL.

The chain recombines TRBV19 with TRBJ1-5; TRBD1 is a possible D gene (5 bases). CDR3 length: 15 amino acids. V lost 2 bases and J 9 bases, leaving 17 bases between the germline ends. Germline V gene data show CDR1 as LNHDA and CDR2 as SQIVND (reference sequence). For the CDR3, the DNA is TGTGCCAGTAGTATAAATCATCAGGGCCAGGTGCCCCAGCATTTT. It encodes CASSINHQGQVPQHF.

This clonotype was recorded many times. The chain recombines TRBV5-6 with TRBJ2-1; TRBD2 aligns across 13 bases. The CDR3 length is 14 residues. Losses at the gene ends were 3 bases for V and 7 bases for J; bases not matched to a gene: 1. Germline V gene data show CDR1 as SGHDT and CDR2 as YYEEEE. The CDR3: CASSWTSGGNEQFF. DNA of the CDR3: TGTGCCAGCAGCTGGACTAGCGGGGGTAATGAGCAGTTCTTC.

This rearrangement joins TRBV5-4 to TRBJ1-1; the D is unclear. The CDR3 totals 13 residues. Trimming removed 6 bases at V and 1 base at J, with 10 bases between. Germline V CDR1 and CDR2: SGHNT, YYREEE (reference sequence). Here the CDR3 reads CASTEDSNTEAFF. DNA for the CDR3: TGTGCCAGCACCGAGGATTCGAACACTGAAGCTTTCTTT.

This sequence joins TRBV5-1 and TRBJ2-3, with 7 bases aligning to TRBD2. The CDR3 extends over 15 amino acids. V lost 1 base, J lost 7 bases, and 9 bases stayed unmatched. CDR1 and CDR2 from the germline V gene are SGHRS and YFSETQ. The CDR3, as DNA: TGCGCCAGCAGCTTGAGTTCAGCGGGGCTTCATACGCAGTATTTT. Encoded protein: CASSLSSAGLHTQYF.

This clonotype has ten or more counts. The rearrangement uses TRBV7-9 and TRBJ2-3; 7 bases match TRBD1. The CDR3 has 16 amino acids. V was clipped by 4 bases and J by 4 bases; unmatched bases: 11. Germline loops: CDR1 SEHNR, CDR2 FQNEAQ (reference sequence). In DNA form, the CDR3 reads TGTGCCAGCAGCTCCCGACAGGGAGAGAACGCAGATACGCAGTATTTT. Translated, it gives CASSSRQGENADTQYF.

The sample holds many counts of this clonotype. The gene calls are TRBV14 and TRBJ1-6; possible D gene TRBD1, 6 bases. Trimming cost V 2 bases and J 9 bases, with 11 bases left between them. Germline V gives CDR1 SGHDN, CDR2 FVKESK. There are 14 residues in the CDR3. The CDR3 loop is CASSQQGLSSPLHF. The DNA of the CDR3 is TGTGCCAGCAGCCAACAGGGGCTAAGTTCACCCCTCCACTTT.

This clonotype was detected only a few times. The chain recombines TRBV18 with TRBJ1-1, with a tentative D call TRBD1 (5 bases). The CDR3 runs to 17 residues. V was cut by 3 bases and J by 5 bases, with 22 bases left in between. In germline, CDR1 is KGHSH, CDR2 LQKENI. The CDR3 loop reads CASSPLSGPGEGTEAFF. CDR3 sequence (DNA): TGTGCCAGCTCACCCCTAAGCGGTCCGGGAGAGGGGACTGAAGCTTTCTTT.

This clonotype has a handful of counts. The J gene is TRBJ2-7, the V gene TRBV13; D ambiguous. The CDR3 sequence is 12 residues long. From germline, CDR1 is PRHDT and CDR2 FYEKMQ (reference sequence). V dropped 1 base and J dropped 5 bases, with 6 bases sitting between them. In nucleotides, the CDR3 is TGTGCCAGCAGCTTAGTTCGAAACGAGCAGTACTTC. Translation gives CASSLVRNEQYF.

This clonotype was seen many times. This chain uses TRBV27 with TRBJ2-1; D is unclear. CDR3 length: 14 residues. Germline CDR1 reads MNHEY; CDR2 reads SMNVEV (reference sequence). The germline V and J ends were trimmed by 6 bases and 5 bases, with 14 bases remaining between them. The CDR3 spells CASSAVLFDNEQFF. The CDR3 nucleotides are TGTGCCAGCAGCGCGGTTTTGTTTGACAATGAGCAGTTCTTC.

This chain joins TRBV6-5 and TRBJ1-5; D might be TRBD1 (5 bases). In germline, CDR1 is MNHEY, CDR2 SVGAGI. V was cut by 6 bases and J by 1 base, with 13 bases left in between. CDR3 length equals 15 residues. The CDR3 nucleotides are TGTGCCAGCAGACCGGGGTGGGGGAGCAATCAGCCCCAGCATTTT. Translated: CASRPGWGSNQPQHF.

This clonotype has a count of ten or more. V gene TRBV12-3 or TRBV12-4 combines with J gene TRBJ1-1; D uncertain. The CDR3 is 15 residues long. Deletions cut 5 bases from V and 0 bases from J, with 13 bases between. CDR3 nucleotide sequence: TGTGCCAGCAGTCCTGGCGAAGGCATGAACACTGAAGCTTTCTTT. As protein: CASSPGEGMNTEAFF.

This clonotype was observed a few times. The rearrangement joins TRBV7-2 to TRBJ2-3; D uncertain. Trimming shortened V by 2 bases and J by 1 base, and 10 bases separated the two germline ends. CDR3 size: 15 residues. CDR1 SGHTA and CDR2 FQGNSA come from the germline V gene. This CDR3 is CASSLSQLGTDTQYF. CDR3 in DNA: TGTGCCAGCAGCTTATCCCAGTTGGGCACAGATACGCAGTATTTT. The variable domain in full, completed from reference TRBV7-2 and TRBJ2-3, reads GAGVSQSPSNKVTEKGKDVELRCDPISGHTALYWYRQSLGQGLEFLIYFQGNSAPDKSGLPSDRFSAERTGGSVSTLTIQRTQQEDSAVYLCASSLSQLGTDTQYFGPGTRLTVL.

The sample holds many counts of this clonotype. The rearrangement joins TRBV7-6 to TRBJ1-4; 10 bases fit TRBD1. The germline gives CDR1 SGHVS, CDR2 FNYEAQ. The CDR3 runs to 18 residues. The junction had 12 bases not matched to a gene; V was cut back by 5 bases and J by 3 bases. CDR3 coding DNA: TGTGCCAGCAGCAGGGGCGAGGACAGGGGGGAAGCTAATGAAAAACTGTTTTTT. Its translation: CASSRGEDRGEANEKLFF.

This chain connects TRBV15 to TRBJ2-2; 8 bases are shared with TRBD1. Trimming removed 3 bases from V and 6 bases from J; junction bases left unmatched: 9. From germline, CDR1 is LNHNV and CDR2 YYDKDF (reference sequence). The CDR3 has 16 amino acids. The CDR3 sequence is CATSSRDRRSAGELFF. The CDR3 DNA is TGTGCCACCAGCAGCCGGGACAGGAGGTCGGCCGGGGAGCTGTTTTTT.